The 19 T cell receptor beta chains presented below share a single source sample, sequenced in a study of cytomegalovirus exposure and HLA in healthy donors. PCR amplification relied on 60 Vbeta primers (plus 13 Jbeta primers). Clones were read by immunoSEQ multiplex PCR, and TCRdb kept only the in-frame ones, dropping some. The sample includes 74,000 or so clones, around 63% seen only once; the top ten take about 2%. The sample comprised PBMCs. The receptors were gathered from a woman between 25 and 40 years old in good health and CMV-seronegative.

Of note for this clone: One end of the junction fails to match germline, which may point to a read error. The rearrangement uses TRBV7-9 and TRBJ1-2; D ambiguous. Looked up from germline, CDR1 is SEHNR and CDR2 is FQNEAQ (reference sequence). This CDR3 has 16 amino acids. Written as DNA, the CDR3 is TGCGCCAGCAGCCAAGATCACCGGTTTGATAACTATGGCTACACCTTC. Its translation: CASSQDHRFDNYGYTF.

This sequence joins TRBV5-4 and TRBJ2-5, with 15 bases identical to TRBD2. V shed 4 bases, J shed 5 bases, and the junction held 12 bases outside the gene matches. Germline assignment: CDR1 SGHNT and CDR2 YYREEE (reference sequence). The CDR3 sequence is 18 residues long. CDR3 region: CASSPGAGTSGGLETQYF. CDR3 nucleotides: TGTGCCAGCAGCCCGGGGGCCGGGACTAGCGGGGGGCTGGAGACCCAGTACTTC.

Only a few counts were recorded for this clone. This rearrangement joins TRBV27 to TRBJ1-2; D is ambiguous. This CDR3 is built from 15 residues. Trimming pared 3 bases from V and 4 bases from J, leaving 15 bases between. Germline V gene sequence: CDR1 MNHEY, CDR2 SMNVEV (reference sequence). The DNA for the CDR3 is TGTGCCAGCAGTTTCGGAGCAGCTGTCTCCTATGGCTACACCTTC. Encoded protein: CASSFGAAVSYGYTF.

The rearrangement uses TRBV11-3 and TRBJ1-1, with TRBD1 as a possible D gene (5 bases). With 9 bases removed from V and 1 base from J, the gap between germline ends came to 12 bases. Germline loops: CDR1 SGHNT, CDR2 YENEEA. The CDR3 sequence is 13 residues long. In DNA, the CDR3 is TGTGCCAGTAGCGGGGCTCGGAACACTGAAGCTTTCTTT. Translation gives CASSGARNTEAFF.

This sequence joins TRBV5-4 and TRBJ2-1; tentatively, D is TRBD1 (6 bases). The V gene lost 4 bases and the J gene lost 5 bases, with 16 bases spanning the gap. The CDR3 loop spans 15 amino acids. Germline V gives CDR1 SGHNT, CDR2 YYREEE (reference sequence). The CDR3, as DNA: TGTGCCAGCAGCACCAACAGGGATGCTCACAATGAGCAGTTCTTC. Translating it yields CASSTNRDAHNEQFF. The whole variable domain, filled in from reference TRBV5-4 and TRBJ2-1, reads ETGVTQSPTHLIKTRGQQVTLRCSSQSGHNTVSWYQQALGQGPQFIFQYYREEENGRGNFPPRFSGLQFPNYSSELNVNALELDDSALYLCASSTNRDAHNEQFFGPGTRLTVL.

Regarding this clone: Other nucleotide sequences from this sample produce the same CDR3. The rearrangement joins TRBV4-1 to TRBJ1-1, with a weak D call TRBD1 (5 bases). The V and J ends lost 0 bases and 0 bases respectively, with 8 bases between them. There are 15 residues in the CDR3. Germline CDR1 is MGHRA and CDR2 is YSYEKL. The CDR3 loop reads CASSQDPGLNTEAFF. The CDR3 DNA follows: TGCGCCAGCAGCCAAGATCCAGGGTTGAACACTGAAGCTTTCTTT.

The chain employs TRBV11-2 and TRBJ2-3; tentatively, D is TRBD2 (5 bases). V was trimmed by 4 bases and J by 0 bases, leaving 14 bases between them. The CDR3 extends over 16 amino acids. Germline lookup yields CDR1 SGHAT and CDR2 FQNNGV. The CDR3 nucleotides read TGTGCCAGCAGCTACTCAGGAAGCGGTAGCACAGATACGCAGTATTTT. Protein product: CASSYSGSGSTDTQYF.

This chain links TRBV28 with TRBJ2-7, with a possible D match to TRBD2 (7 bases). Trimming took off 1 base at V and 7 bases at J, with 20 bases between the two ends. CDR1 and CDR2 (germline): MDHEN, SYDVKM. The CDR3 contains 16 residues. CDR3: CASSLSGGGLEREQYF. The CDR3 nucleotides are TGTGCCAGCAGTTTATCGGGCGGGGGCCTCGAGAGGGAGCAGTACTTC.

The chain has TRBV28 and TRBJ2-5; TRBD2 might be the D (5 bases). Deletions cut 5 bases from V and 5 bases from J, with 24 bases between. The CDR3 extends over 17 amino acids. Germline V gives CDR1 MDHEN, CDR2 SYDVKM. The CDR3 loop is CASSPLGRAGERETQYF. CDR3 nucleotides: TGTGCCAGCAGTCCCCTAGGTCGGGCAGGAGAGCGGGAGACCCAGTACTTC.

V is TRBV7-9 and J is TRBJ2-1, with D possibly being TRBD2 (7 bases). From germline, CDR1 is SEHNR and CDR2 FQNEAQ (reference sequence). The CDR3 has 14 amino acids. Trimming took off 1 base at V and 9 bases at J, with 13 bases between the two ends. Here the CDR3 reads CASSLGGGSTEQFF. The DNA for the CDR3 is TGTGCCAGCAGCTTAGGGGGGGGCTCGACTGAGCAGTTCTTC. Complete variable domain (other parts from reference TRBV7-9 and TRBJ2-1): DTGVSQNPRHKITKRGQNVTFRCDPISEHNRLYWYRQTLGQGPEFLTYFQNEAQLEKSRLLSDRFSAERPKGSFSTLEIQRTEQGDSAMYLCASSLGGGSTEQFFGPGTRLTVL.

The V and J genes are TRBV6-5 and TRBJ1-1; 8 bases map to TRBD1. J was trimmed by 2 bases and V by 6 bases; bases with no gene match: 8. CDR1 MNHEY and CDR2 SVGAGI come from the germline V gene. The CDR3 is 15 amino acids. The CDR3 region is CASRRLDRVNTEAFF. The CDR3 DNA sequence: TGTGCCAGCAGAAGACTGGACAGGGTAAACACTGAAGCTTTCTTT.

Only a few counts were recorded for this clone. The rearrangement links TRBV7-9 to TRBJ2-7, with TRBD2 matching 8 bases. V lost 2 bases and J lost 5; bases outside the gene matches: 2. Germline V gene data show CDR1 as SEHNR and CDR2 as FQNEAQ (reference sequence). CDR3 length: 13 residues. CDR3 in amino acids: CASSLSGGDEQYF. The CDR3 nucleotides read TGTGCCAGCAGCTTAAGCGGGGGCGACGAGCAGTACTTC.

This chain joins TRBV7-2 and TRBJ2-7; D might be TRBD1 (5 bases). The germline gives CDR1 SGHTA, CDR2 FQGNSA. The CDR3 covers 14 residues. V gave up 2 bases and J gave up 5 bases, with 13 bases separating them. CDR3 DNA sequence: TGTGCCAGCAGCTTAATCGGGCAGGGCAACGAGCAGTACTTC. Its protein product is CASSLIGQGNEQYF.

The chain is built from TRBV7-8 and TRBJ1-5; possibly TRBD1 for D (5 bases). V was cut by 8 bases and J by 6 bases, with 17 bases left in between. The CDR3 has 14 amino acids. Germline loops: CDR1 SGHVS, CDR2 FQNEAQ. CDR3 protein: CASGRIGEGQPQHF. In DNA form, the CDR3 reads TGTGCCAGCGGGAGGATAGGGGAGGGTCAGCCCCAGCATTTT.

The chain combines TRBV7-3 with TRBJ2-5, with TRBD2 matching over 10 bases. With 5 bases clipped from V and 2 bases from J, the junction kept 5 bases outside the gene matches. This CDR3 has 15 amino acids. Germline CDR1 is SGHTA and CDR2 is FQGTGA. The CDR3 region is CASSTGTSEQETQYF. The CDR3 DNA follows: TGTGCCAGCAGCACCGGGACTAGCGAACAAGAGACCCAGTACTTC.

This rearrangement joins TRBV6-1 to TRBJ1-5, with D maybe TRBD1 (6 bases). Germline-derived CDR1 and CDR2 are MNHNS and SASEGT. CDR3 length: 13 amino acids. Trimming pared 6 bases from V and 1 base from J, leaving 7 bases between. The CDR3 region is CASSGTSNQPQHF. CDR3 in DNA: TGTGCCAGCAGCGGGACAAGCAATCAGCCCCAGCATTTT.

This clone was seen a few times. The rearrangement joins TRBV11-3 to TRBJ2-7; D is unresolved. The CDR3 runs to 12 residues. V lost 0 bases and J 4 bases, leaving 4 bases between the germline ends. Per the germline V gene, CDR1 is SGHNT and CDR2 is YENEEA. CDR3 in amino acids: CASSLDLYEQYF. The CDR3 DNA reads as TGTGCCAGCAGCTTAGATCTGTACGAGCAGTACTTC.

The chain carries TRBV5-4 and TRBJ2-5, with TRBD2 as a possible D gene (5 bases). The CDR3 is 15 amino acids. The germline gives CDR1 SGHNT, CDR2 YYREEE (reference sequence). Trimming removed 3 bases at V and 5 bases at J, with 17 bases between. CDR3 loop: CASSSGRGFRETQYF. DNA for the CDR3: TGTGCCAGCAGCTCCGGCCGAGGGTTCCGGGAGACCCAGTACTTC.

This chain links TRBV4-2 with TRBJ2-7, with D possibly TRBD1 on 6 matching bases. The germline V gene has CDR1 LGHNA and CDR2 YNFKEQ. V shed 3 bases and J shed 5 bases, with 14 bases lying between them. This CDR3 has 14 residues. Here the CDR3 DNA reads TGTGCCAGCAGCCAGGGGGCAAAGTTAGACGAGCAGTACTTC. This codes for CASSQGAKLDEQYF.